This entry concerns a single TCR beta chain. This entry is derived from a study of cytomegalovirus exposure and HLA in healthy donors. Looking at the study overall: HLA-typed donors contributed about 85 million unique TCRs, which were held in an early data release.

Germline CDR1 reads LGHNT; CDR2 reads FRNRAP. J lost 5 bases, V lost 1 base, and 0 bases had no gene match. This CDR3 has 13 residues. This PCR relied on a set of 60 Vbeta primers and 13 Jbeta primers. Data came from immunoSEQ multiplex PCR; TCRdb stores just in-frame clones and leaves some out. The repertoire includes approximately 160,000 clones, about three quarters of them detected once, and around 3% sits in the top ten. The donors comprised healthy bone marrow donors. What was sequenced was PBMCs. The clonotype comes from a woman between 40 and 55 years old in good health and CMV-seropositive. V gene TRBV12-5 combines with J gene TRBJ2-3, with 7 positions matching TRBD1. CDR3 protein: CASGLDRGDTQYF. CDR3 nucleotide sequence: TGTGCTAGTGGTTTGGACAGGGGAGATACGCAGTATTTT.